This T cell receptor beta chain originates from a study of beta chain features in type 1 diabetes. Study at large: The samples had 85 million to 140 million sorted cells examined in all. Findings and caveats of the study: A greater similarity of naive, central memory and Treg TCRB repertoires was seen among patients than among healthy donors.

The entirety of the isolated RNA underwent reverse transcription, so expressed TCRB transcripts were sequenced. Produced via immunoSEQ multiplex PCR; TCRdb's table is partial and in-frame only. The data contain tens of thousands of clones, around 50% of them singletons. By way of CD45RO/CCR7/CD25/CD127/CD95/CD27, the CD4+ regulatory, stem cell-like memory, central memory and naive cells were sorted. Purity exceeded 98% in all sorted populations. Germline V gene lookup returns CDR1 SEHNR and CDR2 FQNEAQ (reference sequence). The CDR3 spans 14 residues. J lost 5 bases, V lost 0 bases, and 4 bases had no gene match. Note on this clone: What it binds is not known.

This TCR was recovered from a woman between 18 and 29 years old in good health. J is TRBJ2-7 and V is TRBV7-9; TRBD1 matches at 7 bases. Sequences were obtained from Tregs from blood. DNA of the CDR3: TGTGCCAGCAGCTTAGCGCAACAGGGGAACGAGCAGTACTTC. Translated, it gives CASSLAQQGNEQYF.